The T cell receptor beta chain described here comes from a study of T cells after somatic rescue of genetic block. Some clones are missing from TCRdb's copy, which holds only in-frame ones; the method was immunoSEQ multiplex PCR. The data show some 15,000 clones, approximately 71% seen once. Germline values: CDR1 MDHEN, CDR2 SYDVKM. The CDR3 is 13 residues long. Trimming removed 2 bases at V and 4 bases at J, with 8 bases between. Sequenced input: peripheral blood mononuclear cells (PBMCs). The gene calls are TRBV28 and TRBJ1-2, with D possibly TRBD1 on 5 matching bases. The sequence came from a man between 18 and 29 years old. This chain's CDR3 is CASSLLGPYGYTF. CDR3 DNA: TGTGCCAGCAGTTTACTGGGACCCTATGGCTACACCTTC.